This T cell receptor beta chain derives from a study of control samples from healthy donors and cancer patients. The protocol was immunoSEQ multiplex PCR, while the TCRdb copy is restricted to in-frame clones and leaves out a portion. The table has 150,000 to 200,000 clones, almost 90% seen once. Unmatched junction bases numbered 1, after V lost 0 bases and J lost 4 bases. The CDR3 sequence is 14 residues long. From germline, CDR1 is SGDLS and CDR2 YYNGEE. The sequence derives from a woman between 50 and 59 years old in good health. The rearrangement uses TRBV9 and TRBJ2-3, with 8 bases that match TRBD2. The material sequenced was blood. This chain's CDR3 is CASSVAGGPDTQYF. The CDR3 bases are TGTGCCAGCAGCGTAGCGGGGGGGCCAGATACGCAGTATTTT.